This passage covers 5 T cell receptor beta chains from one sample sequenced in a study of blood T cell repertoires in COVID-19. Assay: immunoSEQ multiplex PCR; the TCRdb copy retains only in-frame clones and omits some. The data show about 390,000 clones, with around nine tenths seen just once and approximately 9.3% held by the top ten. Material for sequencing was PBMCs or T cells enriched from blood (not recorded which). These receptors came from a woman in her forties or fifties who had recovered from COVID-19.

This sequence joins TRBV6-5 and TRBJ2-5; 11 bases align to TRBD2. V gave up 5 bases and J gave up 5 bases; unmatched junction bases: 7. The V gene's germline CDR1 is MNHEY and CDR2 SVGAGI. This CDR3 is built from 15 residues. The CDR3 protein is CASSRLAGGYETQYF. The CDR3 DNA sequence: TGTGCCAGCAGTAGGTTAGCGGGGGGGTATGAGACCCAGTACTTC.

The rearrangement uses TRBV27 and TRBJ2-2; D possibly corresponds to TRBD2 (6 bases). The V gene lost 2 bases and the J gene lost 2 bases, with 15 bases spanning the gap. The CDR3 sequence is 17 residues long. Germline lookup yields CDR1 MNHEY and CDR2 SMNVEV (reference sequence). CDR3 residues: CASSLGKTSYNTGELFF. The CDR3 nucleotides read TGTGCCAGCAGTTTAGGGAAGACTAGTTATAACACCGGGGAGCTGTTTTTT.

This CDR3 is CASTPAGSNQPQHF. As DNA, the CDR3 is TGTGCCAGCACCCCGGCGGGGAGCAATCAGCCCCAGCATTTT. The chain combines TRBV28 with TRBJ1-5; D ambiguous. V lost 7 bases and J 1 base, leaving 11 bases between the germline ends. The length of the CDR3 is 14 residues. CDR1 and CDR2 from the germline V gene are MDHEN and SYDVKM. Complete variable domain (other parts from reference TRBV28 and TRBJ1-5): DVKVTQSSRYLVKRTGEKVFLECVQDMDHENMFWYRQDPGLGLRLIYFSYDVKMKEKGDIPEGYSVSREKKERFSLILESASTNQTSMYLCASTPAGSNQPQHFGDGTRLSIL.

In DNA, the CDR3 is TGTGCCAGCAGCTTAGCCGGAGTTCCAGGGGGGGAGCTGTTTTTT. Its protein product is CASSLAGVPGGELFF. The J gene is TRBJ2-2, the V gene TRBV11-3; a weak D match, TRBD1 (5 bases). Germline V lookup: CDR1 SGHNT, CDR2 YENEEA. CDR3 length: 15 amino acids. Trimming left V 1 base short and J 8 bases short, with 14 bases between.

The V gene is TRBV5-6, the J gene TRBJ1-2, with D maybe TRBD1 (5 bases). Germline CDR1 reads SGHDT; CDR2 reads YYEEEE. V lost 0 bases and J 2 bases, leaving 8 bases between the germline ends. The CDR3 has 14 amino acids. The CDR3 protein is CASSLDRGNYGYTF. The CDR3 DNA is TGTGCCAGCAGCTTGGATCGGGGGAACTATGGCTACACCTTC.